The 18 T cell receptor beta chains below all came from one sample that was sequenced in a study of T-cell memory formation after mild COVID-19. TCRdb reprocessed the 5' RACE reads via MiXCR and lists one record per CDR3 protein. The sample has about half a million distinct CDR3 sequences, 15% to 20% seen once. Sequencing was done on a sample of PBMCs or a T cell subset sorted from them (not recorded which). Source of these receptors: an adult woman who had mild COVID-19 (a few samples of this study predate the infection). Cell type and time point are not known.

This clonotype was picked up many times. CDR3 DNA sequence: TGTGCCAGCAGCCGTCGTGGGGGGGACTCCAGATGGGATGAGCAGTTCTTC. It specifies CASSRRGGDSRWDEQFF. This chain joins TRBV7-3 and TRBJ2-1; 7 bases agree with TRBD2. The V gene end was trimmed by 5 bases and the J gene end by 8 bases; junction bases not matched to a gene: 18. The V gene's germline CDR1 is SGHTA and CDR2 FQGTGA. The CDR3 covers 17 residues. The complete variable domain, with remaining parts taken from reference TRBV7-3 and TRBJ2-1, reads GAGVSQTPSNKVTEKGKYVELRCDPISGHTALYWYRQSLGQGPEFLIYFQGTGAADDSGLPNDRFFAVRPEGSVSTLKIQRTERGDSAVYLCASSRRGGDSRWDEQFFGPGTRLTVL.

V usage is TRBV12-3 or TRBV12-4 and J usage is TRBJ1-6; perhaps TRBD1 as D (6 bases). Trimming took off 7 bases at V and 7 bases at J, with 11 bases between the two ends. The CDR3 covers 13 residues. The CDR3 reads CASTLTGNSPLHF. CDR3 nucleotides: TGTGCCAGCACTCTAACAGGGAATTCACCCCTCCACTTT.

This clonotype was found a few times. The CDR3 loop reads CASSLAGTGKDTQYF. CDR3 sequence (DNA): TGTGCCAGCAGCTTAGCAGGGACAGGGAAAGATACGCAGTATTTT. The chain joins TRBV7-8 to TRBJ2-3, with 9 bases matching TRBD1. Germline V gene data show CDR1 as SGHVS and CDR2 as FQNEAQ. V trimming: 0 bases; J trimming: 5 bases; junction bases outside the gene matches: 3. The CDR3 is made up of 15 amino acids. The whole variable domain, remainder taken from reference TRBV7-8 and TRBJ2-3, is GAGVSQSPRYKVAKRGQDVALRCDPISGHVSLFWYQQALGQGPEFLTYFQNEAQLDKSGLPSDRFFAERPEGSVSTLKIQRTQQEDSAVYLCASSLAGTGKDTQYFGPGTRLTVL.

The gene calls are TRBV6-5 and TRBJ1-1; D unresolved. Deletions cut 0 bases from V and 1 base from J, with 6 bases between. The V gene's germline CDR1 is MNHEY and CDR2 SVGAGI. CDR3 length equals 14 residues. The CDR3 region is CASSYSIPNTEAFF. DNA for the CDR3: TGTGCCAGCAGTTACTCGATCCCGAACACTGAAGCTTTCTTT.

The V call is TRBV9, the J call TRBJ1-5; D not certain. V lost 3 bases, J lost 4 bases, and 8 bases lay in between. The CDR3 sequence is 13 residues long. Germline-derived CDR1 and CDR2 are SGDLS and YYNGEE. In DNA, the CDR3 is TGTGCCAGCAGCGGAAAGATTAATCAGCCCCAGCATTTT. This codes for CASSGKINQPQHF.

In this sample, this clonotype turned up a few times. V usage is TRBV9 and J usage is TRBJ2-5; 15 positions agree with TRBD2. Germline assignment: CDR1 SGDLS and CDR2 YYNGEE. CDR3 length equals 18 residues. V shed 4 bases and J 2 bases; nucleotides not matched to a gene: 9. The CDR3 is CASSTSQGTSGRQETQYF. CDR3 nucleotides: TGTGCCAGCAGCACCAGCCAAGGGACTAGCGGGAGGCAAGAGACCCAGTACTTC.

The V gene is TRBV27, the J gene TRBJ2-3, with D maybe TRBD1 (6 bases). CDR3 length: 14 residues. Trimming pared 2 bases from V and 7 bases from J, leaving 13 bases between. Germline CDR1 MNHEY, CDR2 SMNVEV (reference sequence). The CDR3 here is CASSLLGGSNTQYF. CDR3 DNA: TGTGCCAGCAGTTTACTTGGGGGCTCTAATACGCAGTATTTT.

This clonotype occurred a few times. This chain links TRBV14 with TRBJ1-2, with TRBD1 identical over 7 bases. Germline V gene sequence: CDR1 SGHDN, CDR2 FVKESK. The CDR3 loop spans 13 amino acids. The ends lost 3 bases at V and 8 bases at J; junction bases unmatched: 6. In nucleotides, the CDR3 is TGTGCCAGCAGCCATGCGAGGGGGCACGGCTACACCTTC. Its translation is CASSHARGHGYTF.

The rearrangement joins TRBV7-8 to TRBJ2-3; 12 positions match TRBD1. Germline values: CDR1 SGHVS, CDR2 FQNEAQ. Trimming took 0 bases from V and 3 from J; bases not matched to a gene: 13. This CDR3 contains 20 residues. CDR3 DNA sequence: TGTGCCAGCAGCTTAGCAAGGATGGGGACAGGGGGCAGGGGAACAGATACGCAGTATTTT. Amino acid sequence: CASSLARMGTGGRGTDTQYF.

The chain recombines TRBV18 with TRBJ2-1, with unresolved D. CDR1 is KGHSH, CDR2 LQKENI, per germline. Between the trimmed V and J ends, which lost 4 bases and 9 bases, there was a span of 13 bases. The CDR3 runs 13 residues. The CDR3: CASSLSVVVEQFF. In DNA form, the CDR3 reads TGTGCCAGCTCACTTTCCGTAGTGGTTGAGCAGTTCTTC.

The V and J genes are TRBV4-1 and TRBJ2-5, with D hard to call. Germline V gene lookup returns CDR1 MGHRA and CDR2 YSYEKL. Trimming stripped 0 bases from V and 3 bases from J, with 8 bases between. The CDR3 runs to 14 residues. The CDR3, as DNA: TGCGCCAGCAGCCAAGATCCCCGGGAAGAGACCCAGTACTTC. As protein: CASSQDPREETQYF.

This chain connects TRBV9 to TRBJ2-1; the D gene is possibly TRBD2 (6 bases). V lost 3 bases, J lost 4 bases, and 11 bases lay in between. This CDR3 spans 14 amino acids. Germline lookup yields CDR1 SGDLS and CDR2 YYNGEE. CDR3 in amino acids: CASSGSGLYNEQFF. In DNA, the CDR3 is TGTGCCAGCAGCGGCAGCGGGCTGTACAATGAGCAGTTCTTC.

V and J are TRBV6-5 and TRBJ2-7; TRBD1 or TRBD2 may be the D gene (5 bases each). Per the germline V gene, CDR1 is MNHEY and CDR2 is SVGAGI. V dropped 6 bases and J dropped 6 bases, with 12 bases sitting between them. There are 12 residues in the CDR3. CDR3 in amino acids: CASSSGGGEQYV. CDR3 DNA: TGTGCCAGCAGCTCTGGGGGTGGCGAGCAGTACGTC.

This chain links TRBV6-6 with TRBJ1-1; D perhaps matches TRBD1 (5 bases). V dropped 0 bases and J dropped 1 base, with 6 bases sitting between them. This CDR3 has 14 residues. CDR1 is MNHNY and CDR2 is SVGAGI in the germline V gene (reference sequence). The CDR3 spells CASSYSDKNTEAFF. CDR3 nucleotide sequence: TGTGCCAGCAGTTACTCGGACAAGAACACTGAAGCTTTCTTT.

The CDR3 DNA reads TGCGCCAGCAGCGAACTCCCCAGGAGGGCCATAGGCAATGAGCAGTTCTTC. This gives the protein CASSELPRRAIGNEQFF. This sequence joins TRBV4-3 and TRBJ2-1; perhaps TRBD2 as D (6 bases). The germline gives CDR1 LGHNA, CDR2 YSLEER. The V and J ends lost 5 bases and 6 bases respectively, with 23 bases between them. This CDR3 comprises 17 residues.

The rearrangement uses TRBV5-1 and TRBJ2-3, with D tentatively TRBD2 (7 bases). Trimming pared 4 bases from V and 5 bases from J, leaving 23 bases between. The CDR3 contains 17 residues. Germline loops: CDR1 SGHRS, CDR2 YFSETQ. CDR3 nucleotides: TGCGCCAGCAGCCCTGGACTGGGGGGGGGGCCTGGAGATACGCAGTATTTT. This gives the protein CASSPGLGGGPGDTQYF.

Only a few counts were recorded for this clonotype. In DNA, the CDR3 is TGCAGAGGCTCCCGGGAAACTGAAGCTTTCTTT. Residues: CRGSRETEAFF. The V call is TRBV20-1, the J call TRBJ1-1; D is uncertain. The CDR3 length is 11 residues. Germline CDR1 reads DFQATT; CDR2 reads SNEGSKA (reference sequence).

The chain has TRBV5-1 and TRBJ1-6; the match to TRBD1 covers 10 bases. The germline V gene encodes CDR1 SGHRS and CDR2 YFSETQ. There are 15 residues in the CDR3. Unmatched junction bases numbered 9, after V lost 5 bases and J lost 10 bases. The CDR3 DNA is TGCGCCAGCAGATCCGGGACAGGGGTGGAATCACCCCTCCACTTT. Translating it yields CASRSGTGVESPLHF. The variable domain in full, completed from reference TRBV5-1 and TRBJ1-6, reads KAGVTQTPRYLIKTRGQQVTLSCSPISGHRSVSWYQQTPGQGLQFLFEYFSETQRNKGNFPGRFSGRQFSNSRSEMNVSTLELGDSALYLCASRSGTGVESPLHFGNGTRLTVT.